Below are 14 T cell receptor beta chains sequenced from a single sample in a study of identical twins. TCRdb used MiXCR to reprocess the 5' RACE reads, holding one entry per CDR3 protein. The sample consists of under 900,000 distinct CDR3 sequences, approximately 13% of them appearing once. This same sample was also part of a study on yellow fever vaccine responses in identical twins.

Sample: PBMCs. These receptors were taken from a woman between 18 and 29 years old in good health.

The genes are TRBV2 and TRBJ2-1; 8 positions match TRBD2. CDR1 and CDR2 (germline): SNHLY, FYNNEI. Trimming at V came to 8 bases and at J to 5 bases, leaving 5 bases not matched to a gene. This CDR3 is 13 amino acids long. CDR3 in DNA: TGTGCCAGCTGTAGCGGGATCGACAATGAGCAGTTCTTC. Its translation: CASCSGIDNEQFF.

This clonotype was detected only a few times. V gene TRBV7-7 combines with J gene TRBJ2-5; no clear D. The V end was cut by 1 base, the J end by 2 bases, with 11 bases between. This CDR3 is 15 amino acids long. Germline V gene sequence: CDR1 SSHAT, CDR2 FNYEAQ (reference sequence). CDR3 bases: TGTGCCAGCAGCTTAGATTTTAGGGATCAAGAGACCCAGTACTTC. Amino acid sequence: CASSLDFRDQETQYF.

This clonotype was seen only a few times. The chain carries TRBV20-1 and TRBJ2-7; weak D call: TRBD1 (6 bases). Trimming cost V 1 base and J 4 bases, with 14 bases left between them. The germline V gene encodes CDR1 DFQATT and CDR2 SNEGSKA (reference sequence). The CDR3 runs 14 residues. The CDR3 DNA reads TGCAGTGCTAGAGCCGGGGACACAGGATACGAGCAGTACGTC. It translates to CSARAGDTGYEQYV.

This clonotype has more than one count but fewer than ten. The chain links TRBV18 to TRBJ1-2, with D maybe TRBD1 (5 bases). The germline V and J ends were trimmed by 6 bases and 8 bases, with 16 bases remaining between them. The CDR3 length is 13 residues. CDR1 KGHSH and CDR2 LQKENI come from the germline V gene. The CDR3 DNA reads TGTGCCAGCTCGAGCAGGGCTGTCTCCGGCTACACCTTC. Protein sequence: CASSSRAVSGYTF.

The chain uses TRBV20-1 and TRBJ2-1; TRBD1 matches at 9 bases. The V segment lost 0 bases and the J segment 9 bases; nucleotides outside the gene matches: 15. Germline CDR1 DFQATT, CDR2 SNEGSKA (reference sequence). CDR3 length: 17 residues. Written as DNA, the CDR3 is TGCAGTGCTAGAGACTCGGGACAGGGAGCGGCCAGGGGTGAGCAGTTCTTC. This translates into CSARDSGQGAARGEQFF.

This clonotype has more than one count but fewer than ten. The chain links TRBV7-8 to TRBJ1-5, with D possibly matching TRBD1 (6 bases). The V end was cut by 5 bases, the J end by 1 base, with 15 bases between. Germline V gene sequence: CDR1 SGHVS, CDR2 FQNEAQ. This CDR3 contains 16 residues. DNA for the CDR3: TGTGCCAGCAGCCCCCGGAGGGGGGAAAGCAATCAGCCCCAGCATTTT. Protein sequence: CASSPRRGESNQPQHF.

The genes are TRBV5-1 and TRBJ1-6; D might be TRBD1 (5 bases). The CDR3 is 16 residues long. V was trimmed by 4 bases and J by 9 bases, leaving 20 bases between them. Germline V gives CDR1 SGHRS, CDR2 YFSETQ. The CDR3 reads CASSPGEGMSSSPLHF. The DNA for the CDR3 is TGCGCCAGCAGCCCGGGGGAGGGGATGAGTAGTTCACCCCTCCACTTT.

The rearrangement uses TRBV4-1 and TRBJ2-1, with D perhaps TRBD2 (5 bases). V was pared by 3 bases and J by 7 bases, with 19 bases between. Per germline, CDR1 MGHRA and CDR2 YSYEKL. The CDR3 spans 16 residues. The CDR3 protein is CASSHPRGIRTNEQFF. CDR3 nucleotides: TGCGCCAGCAGCCACCCCCGAGGGATTAGGACGAATGAGCAGTTCTTC.

This clonotype has more than one count but fewer than ten. V usage is TRBV28 and J usage is TRBJ2-1; 9 nucleotides match TRBD2. After removal of 8 bases from V and 6 bases from J, the junction contained 14 bases not matched to a gene. Germline lookup yields CDR1 MDHEN and CDR2 SYDVKM. The CDR3 consists of 16 residues. CDR3: CASRPGGRGGLNEQFF. CDR3 sequence (DNA): TGTGCCAGCCGACCCGGGGGGCGGGGGGGCCTCAATGAGCAGTTCTTC. Together with reference TRBV28 and TRBJ2-1, the CDR3 gives the full variable domain: DVKVTQSSRYLVKRTGEKVFLECVQDMDHENMFWYRQDPGLGLRLIYFSYDVKMKEKGDIPEGYSVSREKKERFSLILESASTNQTSMYLCASRPGGRGGLNEQFFGPGTRLTVL.

This clonotype was counted a few times. The genes are TRBV10-3 and TRBJ2-1, with 12 positions matching TRBD2. CDR3 size: 16 residues. Germline-derived CDR1 and CDR2 are ENHRY and SYGVKD. V was clipped by 6 bases and J by 7 bases; unmatched bases: 10. The DNA for the CDR3 is TGTGCCATCAGCCCCGGCGCTAGCGGGAGGGGAAATGAGCAGTTCTTC. Translation gives CAISPGASGRGNEQFF.

The chain couples TRBV11-3 to TRBJ2-3, with a possible D match to TRBD2 (5 bases). V lost 4 bases and J lost 4, with 9 bases in between. In germline, CDR1 is SGHNT, CDR2 YENEEA. There are 13 residues in the CDR3. The CDR3 bases are TGTGCCAGCAGCTCGGCGGAGGCAGATACGCAGTATTTT. Translated: CASSSAEADTQYF.

The chain has TRBV28 and TRBJ2-7; 8 positions agree with TRBD1. The CDR3 covers 15 residues. The germline gives CDR1 MDHEN, CDR2 SYDVKM. V shed 5 bases, J shed 6 bases, and the junction held 12 bases outside the gene matches. The CDR3 region has the DNA TGTGCCAGCAGTCTGGGGACCGGGACAGGAGGCGAGCAGTACGTC. The encoded protein is CASSLGTGTGGEQYV.

This clonotype was observed many times. The rearrangement joins TRBV18 to TRBJ2-7; D possibly corresponds to TRBD2 (5 bases). The CDR3 is made up of 15 amino acids. Germline loops: CDR1 KGHSH, CDR2 LQKENI. Trimming removed 2 bases at V and 3 bases at J, with 14 bases between. CDR3 DNA sequence: TGTGCCAGCTCACCAGTAGGCGGACTCGACTACGAGCAGTACTTC. Amino acid sequence: CASSPVGGLDYEQYF.

This clonotype was observed a few times. The genes are TRBV20-1 and TRBJ2-3; no definite D call. V lost 5 bases and J 2 bases, leaving 11 bases between the germline ends. This CDR3 region has 13 residues. The germline CDR1 and CDR2 sequences are DFQATT and SNEGSKA (reference sequence). The CDR3 is CSASDGDTDTQYF. CDR3 bases: TGCAGTGCTTCGGACGGAGACACAGATACGCAGTATTTT.